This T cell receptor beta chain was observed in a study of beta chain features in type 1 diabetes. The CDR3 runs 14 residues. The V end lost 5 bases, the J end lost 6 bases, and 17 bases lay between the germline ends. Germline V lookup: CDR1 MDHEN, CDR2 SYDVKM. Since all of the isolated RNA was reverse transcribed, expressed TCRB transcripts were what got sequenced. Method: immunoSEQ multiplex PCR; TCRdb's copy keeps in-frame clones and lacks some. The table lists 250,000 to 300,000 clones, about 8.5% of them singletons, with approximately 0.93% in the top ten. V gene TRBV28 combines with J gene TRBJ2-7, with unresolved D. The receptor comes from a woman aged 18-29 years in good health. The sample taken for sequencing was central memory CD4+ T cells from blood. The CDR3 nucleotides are TGTGCCAGCAGTCACCCCGTGGCCCCCTTCGAGCAGTACGTC. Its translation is CASSHPVAPFEQYV.